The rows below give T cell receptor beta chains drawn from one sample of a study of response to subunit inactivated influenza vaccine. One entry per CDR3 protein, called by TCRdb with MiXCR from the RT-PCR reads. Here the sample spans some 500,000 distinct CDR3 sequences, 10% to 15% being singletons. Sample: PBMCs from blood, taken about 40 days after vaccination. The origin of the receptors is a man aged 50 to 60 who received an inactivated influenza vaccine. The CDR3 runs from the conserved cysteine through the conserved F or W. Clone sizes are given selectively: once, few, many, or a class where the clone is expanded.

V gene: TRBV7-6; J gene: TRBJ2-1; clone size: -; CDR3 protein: CASSLTPGLSLGEQFF
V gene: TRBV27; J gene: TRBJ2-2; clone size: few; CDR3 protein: CASSPMTRTGELFF
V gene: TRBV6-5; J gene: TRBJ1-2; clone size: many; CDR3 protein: CASSYRAGYGYTF
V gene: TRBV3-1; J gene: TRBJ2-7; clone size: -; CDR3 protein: CASSQDVRLASYEQYF
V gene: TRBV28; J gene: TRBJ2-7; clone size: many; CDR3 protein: CASSPGLVTYLGEQYF
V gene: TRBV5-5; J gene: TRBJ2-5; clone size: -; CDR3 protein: CASRMTGGETQYF
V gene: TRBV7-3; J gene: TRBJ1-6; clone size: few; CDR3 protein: CASSLEMDSPLHF
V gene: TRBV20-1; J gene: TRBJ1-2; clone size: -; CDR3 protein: CSASPAQLQTGGYGYTF
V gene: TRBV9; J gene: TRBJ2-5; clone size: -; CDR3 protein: CASSVAQRDSQETQYF
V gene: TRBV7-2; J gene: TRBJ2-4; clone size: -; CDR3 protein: CASSSYGIQYF
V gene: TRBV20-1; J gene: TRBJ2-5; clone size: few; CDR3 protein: CSASVRARETQYF
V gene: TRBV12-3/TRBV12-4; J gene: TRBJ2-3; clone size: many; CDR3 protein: CASSGRGPGNTQYF
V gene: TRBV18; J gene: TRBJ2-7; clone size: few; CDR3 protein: CASSSGTSGIEQYF
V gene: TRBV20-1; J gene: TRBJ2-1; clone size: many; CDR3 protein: CSASEGVRNEQFF
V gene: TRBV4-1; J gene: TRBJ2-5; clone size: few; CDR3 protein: CASSQETRGGETQYF
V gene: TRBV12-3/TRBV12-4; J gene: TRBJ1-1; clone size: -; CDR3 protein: CASRSTRQDTEAFF
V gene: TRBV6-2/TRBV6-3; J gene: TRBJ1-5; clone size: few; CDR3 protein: CASSSGQRFSNQPQHF
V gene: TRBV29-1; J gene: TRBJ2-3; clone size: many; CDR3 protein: CSYSRGANTDTQYF
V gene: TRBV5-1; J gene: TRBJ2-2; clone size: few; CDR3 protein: CASSFGGRATGELFF
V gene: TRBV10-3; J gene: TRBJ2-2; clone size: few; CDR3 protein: CAISESLAPGGELFF
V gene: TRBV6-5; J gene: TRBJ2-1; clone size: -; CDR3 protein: CASSFRAGDGRNEQFF
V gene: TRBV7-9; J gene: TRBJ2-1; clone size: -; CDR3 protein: CASSSTNFGQGINEQFF
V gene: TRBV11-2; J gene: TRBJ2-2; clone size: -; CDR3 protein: CASSSTEGTGELFF
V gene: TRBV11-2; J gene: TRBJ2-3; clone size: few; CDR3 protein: CASSLGQGPTTDTQYF
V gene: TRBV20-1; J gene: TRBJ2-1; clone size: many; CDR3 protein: CSARDRSSGGSYNEQFF
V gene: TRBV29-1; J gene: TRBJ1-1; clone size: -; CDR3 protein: CSVEHAGGGEAFF
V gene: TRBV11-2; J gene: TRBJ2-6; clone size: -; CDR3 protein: CASSLAVLTF
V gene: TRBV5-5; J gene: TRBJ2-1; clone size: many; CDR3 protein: CASSQDSLAGVEQFF
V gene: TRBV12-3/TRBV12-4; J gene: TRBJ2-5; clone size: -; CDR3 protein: CASSFGFGAQYQETQYF
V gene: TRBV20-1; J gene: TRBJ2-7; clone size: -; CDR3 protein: CSASVRGSTYEQYF
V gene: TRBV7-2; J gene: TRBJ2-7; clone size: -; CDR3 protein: CASSATGRYEQYF
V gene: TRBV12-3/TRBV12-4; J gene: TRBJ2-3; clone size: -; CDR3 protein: CASSLPQVKIVQYF
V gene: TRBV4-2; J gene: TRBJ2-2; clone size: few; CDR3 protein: CASSQDRLAEYTGELFF
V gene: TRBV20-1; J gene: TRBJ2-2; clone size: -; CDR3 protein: CSATHPGPNTGELFF
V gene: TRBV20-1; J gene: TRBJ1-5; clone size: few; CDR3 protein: CSARDPYRNQPQHF
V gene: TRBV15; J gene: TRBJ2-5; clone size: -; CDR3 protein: CATSRLQGEETQYF
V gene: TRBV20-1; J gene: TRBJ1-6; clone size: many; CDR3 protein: CSASRSRGYNSPLHF
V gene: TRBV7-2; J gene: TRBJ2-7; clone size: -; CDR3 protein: CASSLDGTAQEQYF
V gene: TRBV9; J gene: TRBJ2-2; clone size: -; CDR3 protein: CASSPMSIDTGELFF
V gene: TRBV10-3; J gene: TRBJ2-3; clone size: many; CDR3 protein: CAISDSQLNTDTQYF
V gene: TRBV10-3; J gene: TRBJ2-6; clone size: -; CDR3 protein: CAISPGQGVSGANVLTF
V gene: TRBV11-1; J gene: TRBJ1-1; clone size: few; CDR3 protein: CATTRGIATEAFF
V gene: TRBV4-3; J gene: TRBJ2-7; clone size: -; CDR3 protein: CASSQRLAAYEQYF
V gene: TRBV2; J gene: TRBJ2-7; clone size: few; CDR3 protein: CASTEGGQDSYEQYF
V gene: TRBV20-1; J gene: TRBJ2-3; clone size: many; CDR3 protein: CSVEDISTDTQYF
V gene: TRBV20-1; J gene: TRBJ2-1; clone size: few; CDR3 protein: CSGSSGAYSYNEQFF
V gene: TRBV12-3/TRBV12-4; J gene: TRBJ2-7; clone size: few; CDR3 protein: CASSLAGTSGHEVYEQYF
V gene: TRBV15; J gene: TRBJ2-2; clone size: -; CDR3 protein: CATSRARMNTGELFF
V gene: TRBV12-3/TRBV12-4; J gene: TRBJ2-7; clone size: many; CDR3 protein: CASSFDRFYEQYF
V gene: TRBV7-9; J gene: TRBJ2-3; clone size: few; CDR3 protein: CASISLAGKPDTQYF
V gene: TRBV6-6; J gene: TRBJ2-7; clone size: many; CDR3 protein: CASSPSSPEQYF
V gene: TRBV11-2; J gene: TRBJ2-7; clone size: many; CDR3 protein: CASSDRVTYEQYF
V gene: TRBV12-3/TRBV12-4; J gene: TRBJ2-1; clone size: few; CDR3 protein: CASSPSGHNEQFF
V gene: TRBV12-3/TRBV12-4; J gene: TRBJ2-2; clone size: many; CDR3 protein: CASSLAGGNTGELFF
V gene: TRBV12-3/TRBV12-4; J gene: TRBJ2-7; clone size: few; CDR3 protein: CASSLAYRDLGEQYF